A selection of T cell receptor beta chains follows, all from one sample in a study of blood T cell repertoires in COVID-19. Sequencing was performed with immunoSEQ multiplex PCR; in TCRdb, only in-frame clones are kept and a portion is missing. The top ten clones hold around 2.7% of a sample with about 51,000 clones, roughly 90% of them seen once. The sample taken for sequencing was peripheral blood. The receptors derive from a man in his fifties with active COVID-19. Both conserved end residues are part of each CDR3. Each record gives: V gene, J gene, clone size, D gene, CDR3 DNA, CDR3 protein. A D gene is named only where the DNA matches it firmly. Rows give clone size only sometimes, using once, few, many, or a class for an expanded clone.

TRBV5-1,TRBJ2-7,few,NA,TGCGCCAGCAGCTTGGAACAGGGTAATTCCTACGAGCAGTACTTC,CASSLEQGNSYEQYF
TRBV11-1,TRBJ2-2,NA,NA,TGTGCCAGCAGCTTAGTCGCAGCGACCGGGGAGCTGTTTTTT,CASSLVAATGELFF
TRBV7-2,TRBJ2-1,once,TRBD2,TGTGCCAGCAGTCCGCCTAGCGGGATACGCACAGGGTTCTTC,CASSPPSGIRTGFF
TRBV2,TRBJ2-5,NA,TRBD2,TGTGCCAGCAGTGAAGCGCTTCGGTCTAGCGGGGGGGGTGAGACCCAGTACTTC,CASSEALRSSGGGETQYF
TRBV5-1,TRBJ2-5,NA,TRBD2,TGCGCCAGCAGCTTGGTAGCGGGAGAAGGAGTAGAGACCCAGTACTTC,CASSLVAGEGVETQYF
TRBV5-1,TRBJ2-1,NA,NA,TGCGCCAGCAGCTTGCGGTTGGGCCCTGAGCAGTTCTTC,CASSLRLGPEQFF
TRBV18,TRBJ1-4,NA,NA,TGTGCCAGCTCACCCCAAACAGGGATTGAAAAACTGTTTTTT,CASSPQTGIEKLFF
TRBV20-1,TRBJ2-1,NA,NA,TGCAGTGCTAGAGATGGAGCTTCGCAGTTCTTC,CSARDGASQFF
TRBV7-9,TRBJ1-5,NA,NA,TGTGCCAGCAGCTTAGCAGGGGTGGATTCTGAGCCCCAGCATTTT,CASSLAGVDSEPQHF
TRBV19,TRBJ2-1,once,TRBD2,TGTGCCAGTAGTACTAGCGGGACAAGCTCCTACAATGAGCAGTTCTTC,CASSTSGTSSYNEQFF
TRBV6-1,TRBJ1-5,NA,TRBD1,TGTGCCAGCAGTGCCCGGGACAGGTTGTATAGCAATCAGCCCCAGCATTTT,CASSARDRLYSNQPQHF
TRBV7-7,TRBJ2-2,NA,TRBD2,TGTGCTAGCAGCTTATGGGAGGGCGTAGGGGAGCTGTTTTTT,CASSLWEGVGELFF
TRBV7-9,TRBJ1-2,few,NA,TGTGCCAGCAGCTTAGGGGCCCCTGGCTACACCTTC,CASSLGAPGYTF
TRBV27,TRBJ1-1,NA,TRBD1,TGTGCCAGCAGTTTATTATTACCGGGACAGGGGGGGACTGAAGCTTTCTTT,CASSLLLPGQGGTEAFF
TRBV11-2,TRBJ2-1,NA,TRBD2,TGTGCCAGCAGCTCGAGACTAGCGGGACTCAATGAGCAGTTCTTC,CASSSRLAGLNEQFF
TRBV5-1,TRBJ1-3,NA,NA,TGCGCCAGCACGGTCACAGGGTCGTCTGGAAACACCATATATTTT,CASTVTGSSGNTIYF
TRBV2,TRBJ1-6,NA,TRBD1,TGTGCCAGCAGTGACCTATTTGGGGCCAGGGGGGTCTCACCCCTCCACTTT,CASSDLFGARGVSPLHF
TRBV9,TRBJ1-5,NA,NA,TGTGCCAGCAGTGCCACAGGGTTTCGAGGGCAGCCCCAGCATTTT,CASSATGFRGQPQHF
TRBV15,TRBJ2-7,few,TRBD2,TGTGCCACCAGCAGAGGTAGCGGGGGAACCTACGAGCAGTACTTC,CATSRGSGGTYEQYF
TRBV6-5,TRBJ1-2,NA,NA,TGTGCCAGCAGGAACCCTACAGGGTATGGCTACACCTTC,CASRNPTGYGYTF
TRBV12-5,TRBJ1-6,NA,NA,TGTGCTAGTGGTTTACGGTTTAATTCACCCCTCCACTTT,CASGLRFNSPLHF
TRBV7-6,TRBJ2-2,NA,TRBD2,TGTGCCAGCAGCTCCCGGGCGGGAGGCGTGGCCGGGGAGCTGTTTTTT,CASSSRAGGVAGELFF
TRBV2,TRBJ2-1,NA,TRBD2,TGTGCCAGCCGACTAGCGGGGGGCTCCTACAATGAGCAGTTCTTC,CASRLAGGSYNEQFF
TRBV21-1,TRBJ2-7,few,NA,TGTGCCAGCAGCAAAGCAGATAGCGGGGCGACCTACGAGCAGTACTTC,CASSKADSGATYEQYF
TRBV6-4,TRBJ2-2,once,TRBD1,TGTGCCAGCAGTGACTCGGGACAGGGTGGCGCCGGGGAGCTGTTTTTT,CASSDSGQGGAGELFF
TRBV11-2,TRBJ1-1,NA,NA,TGTGCCAGCAGCTGGGCGAACACTGAAGCTTTCTTT,CASSWANTEAFF
TRBV6-2/TRBV6-3,TRBJ1-1,NA,NA,TGTGCCAGCAGTCAGGACATAGTTGAAGCTTTCTTT,CASSQDIVEAFF
TRBV19,TRBJ2-3,NA,TRBD2,TGTGCCAGTAGTCGAAGAGGACTAGCGGGGGTCTCTAGCACAGATACGCAGTATTTT,CASSRRGLAGVSSTDTQYF
TRBV7-3,TRBJ1-2,NA,NA,TGTGCCAGCAGCAAGGGGGCTAACTATGGCTACACCTTC,CASSKGANYGYTF
TRBV6-6,TRBJ1-4,NA,TRBD1,TGTGCCAGCAGACTCGACAGGGTAGGAGAAAAACTGTTTTTT,CASRLDRVGEKLFF
TRBV6-2/TRBV6-3,TRBJ2-2,few,TRBD2,TGTGCCAGCAGTTACTCGAATCTCGCGGGACTAGCGGGAGTCAGGACCGGGGAGCTGTTTTTT,CASSYSNLAGLAGVRTGELFF
TRBV3-1/TRBV3-2,TRBJ2-3,NA,NA,TGTGCCAGCAGCCCATCCGGCGGTTTCACAGATACGCAGTATTTT,CASSPSGGFTDTQYF
TRBV6-5,TRBJ2-1,NA,TRBD2,TGTGCCAGCCAGCGGGGTCTTAATCCCGGTGAGCAGTTCTTC,CASQRGLNPGEQFF
TRBV9,TRBJ1-4,NA,TRBD1,TGTGCCAGCAGCGCCTATATGGACAGGGGAAATGAAAAACTGTTTTTT,CASSAYMDRGNEKLFF
TRBV5-8,TRBJ2-2,NA,TRBD1,TGTGCCAGCAGCTTGGAATTACTGCCGGGACAGGGGGCCGGGGAGCTGTTTTTT,CASSLELLPGQGAGELFF
TRBV10-3,TRBJ1-2,once,NA,TGTGCCATCAGTGGCCGTCAGGGGAGCTATGGCTACACCTTC,CAISGRQGSYGYTF
TRBV7-9,TRBJ1-1,NA,NA,TGTGCCAGCAGCTCAAGGACAGTGTTTAATATGAACACTGAAGCTTTCTTT,CASSSRTVFNMNTEAFF
TRBV6-5,TRBJ2-7,once,NA,TGTGCCAGCAGACCAACGACAGGCCGCCAGCAGTACTTC,CASRPTTGRQQYF
TRBV18,TRBJ2-7,NA,TRBD1,TGTGCCAGCTCACCACGTGGACAGGTCTACGAGCAGTACTTC,CASSPRGQVYEQYF
TRBV9,TRBJ1-6,NA,NA,TGTGCCAGCAGCCCCTACGGGGTGGGCAATTCACCCCTCCACTTT,CASSPYGVGNSPLHF
TRBV6-6,TRBJ1-4,NA,NA,TGTGCCAGCAGCTCCCCCCGGACTGCAACTAATGAAAAACTGTTTTTT,CASSSPRTATNEKLFF
TRBV7-9,TRBJ2-7,NA,TRBD1,TGTGCCAGCAGATCGGACAGGAACTCCTACGAGCAGTACTTC,CASRSDRNSYEQYF
TRBV5-8,TRBJ1-4,NA,NA,TGTGCCAGCAGCTTGGGAGGACTGGCCAAAAAACTGTTTTTT,CASSLGGLAKKLFF
TRBV2,TRBJ1-6,few,NA,TGTGCCAGCAATATTCAGGCCTATTCACCCCTCCACTTT,CASNIQAYSPLHF
TRBV24-1,TRBJ2-3,NA,NA,TGTGCCACCAGTGATATATACACAGATACGCAGTATTTT,CATSDIYTDTQYF
TRBV19,TRBJ1-3,NA,NA,TGTGCCAGTAGTATTCGGACTCCGGGCCCTGGAAACACCATATATTTT,CASSIRTPGPGNTIYF
TRBV12-3/TRBV12-4,TRBJ2-1,NA,TRBD1,TGTGCCAGCAGCTTAGGACAGGGAAAGTTCTTC,CASSLGQGKFF